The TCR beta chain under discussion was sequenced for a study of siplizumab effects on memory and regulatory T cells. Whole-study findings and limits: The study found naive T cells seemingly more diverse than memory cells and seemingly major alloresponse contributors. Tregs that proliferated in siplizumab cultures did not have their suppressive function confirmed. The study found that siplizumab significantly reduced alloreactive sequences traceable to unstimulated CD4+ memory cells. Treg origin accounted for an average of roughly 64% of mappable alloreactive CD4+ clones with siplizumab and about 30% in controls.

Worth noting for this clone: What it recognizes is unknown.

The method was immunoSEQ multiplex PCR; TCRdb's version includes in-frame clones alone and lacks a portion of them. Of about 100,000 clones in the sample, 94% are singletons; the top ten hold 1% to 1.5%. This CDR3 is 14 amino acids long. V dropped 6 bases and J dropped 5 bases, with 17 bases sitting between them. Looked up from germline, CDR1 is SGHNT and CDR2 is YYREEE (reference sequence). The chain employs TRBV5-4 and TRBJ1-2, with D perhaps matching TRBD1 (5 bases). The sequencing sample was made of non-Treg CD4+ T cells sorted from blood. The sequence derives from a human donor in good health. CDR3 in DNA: TGTGCCAGCACCCCCGGGGGTTCCCAGTATGGCTACACCTTC. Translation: CASTPGGSQYGYTF.